Here is one TCR beta chain with its context. This sample stems from a study of blood T cell repertoires in COVID-19. Study context: The cDNA or gDNA used as material had been derived from T cells, B-cell-depleted T cells, or PBMCs.

How the authors handled the data: Amplification with reference gene primers provided the estimates of nucleated cell counts. Sequencing was performed with immunoSEQ multiplex PCR; in TCRdb, only in-frame clones are kept and a portion is missing. The V and J calls and the clone size are those of that table, but D and trimming were determined from the DNA. The data contain approximately 320,000 clones, approximately 88% of them singletons. Living in about 25 US areas, the participants were between roughly 18 and 90 years of age. In Cohort 3, a recovered donor had either two negative PCRs, clearance, or symptom resolution. Sequencing was performed on PBMCs or T cells enriched from blood (not recorded which). The receptor was isolated from a woman younger than 30 who had recovered from COVID-19.

DNA of the CDR3: TGTGCCAGCAGCGTAGATAGCGGGAGGAATACAGATACGCAGTATTTT. This gives the protein CASSVDSGRNTDTQYF. This chain links TRBV9 with TRBJ2-3; TRBD2 agrees at 10 bases. V trimming: 0 bases; J trimming: 3 bases; junction bases outside the gene matches: 4. The CDR3 consists of 16 residues. The germline V gene encodes CDR1 SGDLS and CDR2 YYNGEE.